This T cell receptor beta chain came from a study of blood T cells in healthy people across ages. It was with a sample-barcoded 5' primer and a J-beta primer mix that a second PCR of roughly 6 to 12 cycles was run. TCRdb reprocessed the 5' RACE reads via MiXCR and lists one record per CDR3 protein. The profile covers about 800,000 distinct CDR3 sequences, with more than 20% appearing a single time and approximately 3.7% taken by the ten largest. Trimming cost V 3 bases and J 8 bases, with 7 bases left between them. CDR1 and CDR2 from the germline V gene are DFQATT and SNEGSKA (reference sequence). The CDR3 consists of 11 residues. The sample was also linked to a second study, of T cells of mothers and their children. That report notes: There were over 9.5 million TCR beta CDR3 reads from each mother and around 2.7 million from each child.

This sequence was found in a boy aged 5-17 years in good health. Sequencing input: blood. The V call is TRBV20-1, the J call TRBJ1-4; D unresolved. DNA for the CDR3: TGCAGTGCTAGTTTGGTCGAAAAACTGTTTTTT. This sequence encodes CSASLVEKLFF.